The text below deals with one T cell receptor (beta chain). Its antigen is currently unknown. These data belong to a study of cytomegalovirus exposure and HLA in healthy donors. Whole-study findings and limits: Among the sequence variants, a highly shared cluster was likely an artifact of sequencing. Some V segments, TRBV6-2 and TRBV6-3 among them, were indistinguishable and were therefore excluded.

Those who donated were healthy bone marrow donors. The PCR ran on 60 Vbeta and 13 Jbeta primers. As processed by the authors: Roughly 81 million unique TCR beta chains, roughly 11 million shared, were counted in a later analysis. Measured with immunoSEQ multiplex PCR; TCRdb has only the in-frame clones, and not every one. That table is the source of V, J and clone size, and D and trimming were worked out from the DNA. Of under 50,000 clones in the sample, 87% were seen once. V was shortened by 2 bases and J by 5 bases, with 21 bases between the two germline ends. This CDR3 has 17 amino acids. The germline V gene has CDR1 SEHNR and CDR2 FQNEAQ (reference sequence).

The origin of this receptor is a woman aged 40 to 50 in good health and CMV-seropositive. The sequenced sample was PBMCs. The rearrangement links TRBV7-9 to TRBJ1-2; D is uncertain. The chain's CDR3 is CASSLTEERAWTYGYTF. The CDR3 nucleotides are TGTGCCAGCAGCTTAACGGAGGAGCGGGCTTGGACGTATGGCTACACCTTC.